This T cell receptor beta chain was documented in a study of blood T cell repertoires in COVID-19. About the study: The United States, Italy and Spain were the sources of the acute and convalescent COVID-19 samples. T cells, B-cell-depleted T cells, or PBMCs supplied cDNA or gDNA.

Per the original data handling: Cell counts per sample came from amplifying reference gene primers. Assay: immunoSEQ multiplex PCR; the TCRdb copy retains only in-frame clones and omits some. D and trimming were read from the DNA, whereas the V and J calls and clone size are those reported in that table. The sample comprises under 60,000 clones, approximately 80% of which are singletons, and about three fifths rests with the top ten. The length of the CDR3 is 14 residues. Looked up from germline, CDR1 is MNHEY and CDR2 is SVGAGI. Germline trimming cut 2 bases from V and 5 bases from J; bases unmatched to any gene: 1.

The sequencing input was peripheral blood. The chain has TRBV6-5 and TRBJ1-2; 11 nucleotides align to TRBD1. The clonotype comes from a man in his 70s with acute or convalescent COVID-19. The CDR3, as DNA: TGTGCCAGCAGTTACGGGGACAGGGGGTATGGCTACACCTTC. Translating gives CASSYGDRGYGYTF.